These 30 T cell receptor beta chains were all obtained from the same sample, sequenced in a study of tumor and adjacent non-tumor tissue in lung cancer. No cell sorting was done before RNA was extracted from the tissue. Three rounds of nested PCR, following a modified ARM-PCR protocol, produced the TCRbeta library. Using its own MiXCR run on the multiplex PCR reads, TCRdb lists one record per CDR3 protein. The table records approximately 76,000 distinct CDR3 sequences, roughly 70% of them present only once. The specimen sequenced was lung tumor tissue. The source of these receptors is a woman in her seventies with non-small cell lung cancer.

This clonotype was seen repeatedly, ten times or more. CDR3 protein: CASIRGLSGELFF. For the CDR3, the DNA is TGTGCCAGCATCAGGGGGCTATCCGGGGAGCTGTTTTTT. The chain joins TRBV28 to TRBJ2-2, with TRBD1 identical over 8 bases. V trimming: 7 bases; J trimming: 6 bases; junction bases outside the gene matches: 4. CDR3 size: 13 residues. Germline assignment: CDR1 MDHEN and CDR2 SYDVKM. The entire variable domain, with the rest obtained from reference TRBV28 and TRBJ2-2, is as follows: DVKVTQSSRYLVKRTGEKVFLECVQDMDHENMFWYRQDPGLGLRLIYFSYDVKMKEKGDIPEGYSVSREKKERFSLILESASTNQTSMYLCASIRGLSGELFFGEGSRLTVL.

The V call is TRBV10-3, the J call TRBJ2-1; a weak D match, TRBD2 (7 bases). Trimming took off 5 bases at V and 13 bases at J, with 12 bases between the two ends. The V gene's germline CDR1 is ENHRY and CDR2 SYGVKD. The CDR3 spans 11 residues. The CDR3 loop is CAISWGGRQFF. The CDR3 region has the DNA TGTGCCATCAGTTGGGGGGGGCGACAGTTCTTC.

Turning to this clonotype: The junction differs from germline at one of its ends, possibly a read error. The V gene is TRBV6-5, the J gene TRBJ2-5, with TRBD2 identical over 8 bases. The CDR3 consists of 14 residues. The germline CDR1 and CDR2 sequences are MNHEY and SVGAGI. The CDR3 sequence: CVSGFPSGWETRYF. The CDR3 bases are TGTGTCAGCGGTTTCCCTAGCGGGTGGGAGACCCGATACTTC.

As regards this clonotype: This clone may be a read error of a much larger clone one base away. J is TRBJ1-1 and V is TRBV7-9, with D unclear. V gave up 5 bases and J gave up 7 bases, with 11 bases separating them. This CDR3 has 12 residues. Germline CDR1 is SEHNR and CDR2 is FQNEAQ (reference sequence). The CDR3 loop is CASSADTLEAFF. The CDR3 DNA is TGTGCCAGCAGCGCTGACACGCTTGAAGCTTTCTTT.

There are many counts of this clonotype. The chain employs TRBV20-1 and TRBJ1-2, with TRBD1 matching 7 bases. V lost 8 bases, J lost 2 bases, and 14 bases stayed unmatched. The CDR3 runs to 15 residues. CDR1 is DFQATT and CDR2 is SNEGSKA in the germline V gene (reference sequence). CDR3 loop: CSLDRGQLKNYGYTF. DNA of the CDR3: TGCAGTCTCGACCGGGGACAGCTTAAGAACTATGGCTACACCTTC.

In the case of this clonotype: The junction and the germline gene differ at one end; a read error may be behind it. The CDR3 DNA reads as TGTACCAGTAGCTTAGATAGTAGCGGGAGAAGGTTTCAGGAGACCCAGTACTTC. This codes for CTSSLDSSGRRFQETQYF. This sequence joins TRBV7-8 and TRBJ2-5, with 9 bases that match TRBD2. Germline V gives CDR1 SGHVS, CDR2 FQNEAQ. The CDR3 loop spans 18 amino acids. The whole variable domain, filled in from reference TRBV7-8 and TRBJ2-5, reads GAGVSQSPRYKVAKRGQDVALRCDPISGHVSLFWYQQALGQGPEFLTYFQNEAQLDKSGLPSDRFFAERPEGSVSTLKIQRTQQEDSAVYLCTSSLDSSGRRFQETQYFGPGTRLLVL.

The chain is built from TRBV6-2 or TRBV6-3 and TRBJ1-2, with D possibly TRBD1 on 5 matching bases. Germline-derived CDR1 and CDR2 are MNHEY and SVGEGT. The CDR3 length is 15 residues. V was shortened by 7 bases and J by 5 bases, with 20 bases between the two germline ends. The CDR3 loop reads CASNDSRGENYGYTF. DNA of the CDR3: TGTGCCAGCAACGACTCGAGGGGCGAAAATTATGGCTACACCTTC.

Points on this clonotype: A read error may account for a junction end that differs from germline. The chain has TRBV6-6 and TRBJ2-1; a weak D match, TRBD2 (5 bases). CDR3 length: 13 residues. Germline V CDR1 and CDR2: MNHNY, SVGAGI (reference sequence). CDR3 DNA: TGTGACAGCAGTTACTCGAGAGACTATGAGCACTTCTTC. Protein sequence: CDSSYSRDYEHFF.

The rearrangement links TRBV4-1 to TRBJ2-7, with D possibly being TRBD2 (5 bases). Germline V gene sequence: CDR1 MGHRA, CDR2 YSYEKL. The CDR3 length is 15 residues. CDR3 in amino acids: CGNSQIGLRTNEQYF. The CDR3 nucleotides read TGCGGCAACAGCCAAATCGGACTCCGTACGAATGAGCAGTACTTC.

The V gene is TRBV11-2, the J gene TRBJ2-1; D gene unclear. V gave up 2 bases and J gave up 8 bases, with 10 bases separating them. The germline gives CDR1 SGHAT, CDR2 FQNNGV. The CDR3 sequence is 13 residues long. CDR3 region: CASSLSHGHEQFF. The CDR3 coding sequence is TGTGCCAGCAGCTTATCCCACGGCCATGAGCAGTTCTTC. Full variable domain (rest looked up from reference TRBV11-2 and TRBJ2-1): EAGVAQSPRYKIIEKRQSVAFWCNPISGHATLYWYQQILGQGPKLLIQFQNNGVVDDSQLPKDRFSAERLKGVDSTLKIQPAKLEDSAVYLCASSLSHGHEQFFGPGTRLTVL.

Ten or more counts support this clonotype. The CDR3 DNA is TGCGCCAGCAGCCAAGTATTCGGTCCCAACTCCTACAATGAGCAGTTCTTC. Amino acids: CASSQVFGPNSYNEQFF. This chain uses TRBV4-1 with TRBJ2-1; D gene uncertain. This CDR3 region has 17 residues. CDR1 and CDR2 (germline): MGHRA, YSYEKL. Deletions cut 1 base from V and 0 bases from J, with 13 bases between.

J is TRBJ2-1 and V is TRBV12-5; 7 bases match TRBD2. J lost 6 bases, V lost 7 bases, and 15 bases had no gene match. The CDR3 covers 16 residues. Germline CDR1 and CDR2: LGHNT and FRNRAP. CDR3 in amino acids: CASAPRSAGVGNEQFF. The CDR3 DNA reads TGTGCTAGTGCCCCGCGGTCCGCGGGAGTCGGCAATGAGCAGTTCTTC.

The chain has TRBV29-1 and TRBJ2-2; D might be TRBD2 (5 bases). Germline loops: CDR1 SQVTM, CDR2 ANQGSEA. This CDR3 region has 16 residues. The germline V and J ends were trimmed by 1 base and 6 bases, with 18 bases remaining between them. This CDR3 reads CSVEAARPEGSGELFF. CDR3 nucleotide sequence: TGCAGCGTTGAAGCTGCTAGGCCAGAGGGCTCCGGGGAGCTGTTTTTT.

Concerning this clonotype: At one of its ends the junction is not consistent with the germline gene, which may arise from a read error. This rearrangement joins TRBV4-1 to TRBJ2-1, with 9 bases lining up with TRBD1. Germline V lookup: CDR1 MGHRA, CDR2 YSYEKL. This CDR3 contains 18 residues. Here the CDR3 DNA reads TGCGCCAGAAGCCAAGATCGCGGACAGGGGACGAGTTACAATGAGCAGTTCTTC. This encodes CARSQDRGQGTSYNEQFF.

The V call is TRBV14, the J call TRBJ2-4; 7 positions match TRBD1. Looked up from germline, CDR1 is SGHDN and CDR2 is FVKESK. V gave up 0 bases and J gave up 9 bases; unmatched junction bases: 11. This CDR3 has 16 amino acids. The CDR3, as DNA: TGTGCCAGCAGCCAAGACAGGGGGATTGCCGAAACCATTCAGTACTTC. It specifies CASSQDRGIAETIQYF.

A note on this clonotype: The junction differs from germline at one of its ends, possibly a read error. This chain uses TRBV5-5 with TRBJ2-2; D not resolved. The CDR3 is made up of 16 amino acids. Germline V CDR1 and CDR2: SGHKS, YYEKEE (reference sequence). The CDR3 DNA reads as TGTGCCAGCAGCTCAGTAGGACCGCCGGAGACCGTGGAGCTGTTTTTT. Its translation: CASSSVGPPETVELFF.

This clonotype was picked up a small number of times. A read error may be the cause here, since a much bigger clone is one base away. The gene calls are TRBV20-1 and TRBJ2-1; TRBD2 matches at 9 bases. The length of the CDR3 is 16 residues. Germline V CDR1 and CDR2: DFQATT, SNEGSKA (reference sequence). V lost 2 bases to trimming and J lost 4 bases; unmatched junction nucleotides: 9. The CDR3 bases are TGCAGTGCTAGACAGCCTGGCGGGAGGGTTTACAATGAGCAGTTCTTC. This gives the protein CSARQPGGRVYNEQFF.

This clonotype has only a few counts. A read error may account for a junction end that differs from germline. The chain combines TRBV4-1 with TRBJ1-1, with a possible D match to TRBD1 (5 bases). CDR3 size: 14 residues. Germline V gene sequence: CDR1 MGHRA, CDR2 YSYEKL. The CDR3 loop reads CASNQDSGGEGAFF. CDR3 coding DNA: TGTGCCAGCAACCAAGATTCTGGGGGTGAGGGAGCTTTCTTT.

J is TRBJ1-2 and V is TRBV28; D remains ambiguous. CDR1 is MDHEN, CDR2 SYDVKM, per germline. The CDR3 runs to 15 residues. The germline V and J ends were trimmed by 4 bases and 1 base, with 13 bases remaining between them. The CDR3 region is CASSSPPKDNYGYTF. In DNA, the CDR3 is TGTGCCAGCAGTTCACCCCCTAAGGATAACTATGGCTACACCTTC.

Concerning this clonotype itself: Sequence at one end of the junction differs from germline and may be a read error. The chain joins TRBV10-3 to TRBJ2-3; D remains unclear. Germline CDR1 ENHRY, CDR2 SYGVKD. CDR3 length equals 16 residues. CDR3 sequence reads: CAISESLSEVTDTQYF. The CDR3 nucleotides are TGTGCCATCAGTGAGTCCCTGTCGGAAGTCACAGATACGCAATATTTT.

The chain has TRBV7-9 and TRBJ1-6, with 7 bases identical to TRBD1. Trimming at V came to 4 bases and at J to 3 bases, leaving 3 bases not matched to a gene. Germline CDR1 is SEHNR and CDR2 is FQNEAQ (reference sequence). The CDR3 runs 15 residues. The CDR3 DNA reads as TGTGCCAGCAGCTCCCCAGGGGGCTATAATTCACCCCTCCACTTT. Amino acid sequence: CASSSPGGYNSPLHF.

Comments on this clonotype: It may be a read error: a sequence one base away is much more abundant. The chain joins TRBV20-1 to TRBJ2-7; 7 bases are a match to TRBD1. The CDR3 spans 13 residues. Germline V gives CDR1 DFQATT, CDR2 SNEGSKA (reference sequence). CDR3 region: CTAEPGQYYEQYF. The CDR3 DNA follows: TGCACTGCAGAACCGGGACAGTACTACGAGCAGTACTTC.

This clonotype was picked up one time. A much larger clone differs from this one at a single base, so this may be a read error. The rearrangement joins TRBV7-3 to TRBJ1-2, with 9 nucleotides matching TRBD1. CDR1 and CDR2 from the germline V gene are SGHTA and FQGTGA. The CDR3 is 14 amino acids. The CDR3 sequence is CTSSLTGGDYGYTF. The CDR3 bases are TGTACCAGCAGCTTAACAGGGGGCGACTATGGCTACACCTTC.

Note on this clonotype: An end of the junction does not agree with germline; a read error may underlie this. This sequence joins TRBV9 and TRBJ2-3, with D perhaps matching TRBD1 (5 bases). This CDR3 comprises 16 residues. The germline CDR1 and CDR2 sequences are SGDLS and YYNGEE. The CDR3 spells CASSAYDSFSTDMQYF. In DNA, the CDR3 is TGTGCCAGCAGCGCATACGACAGTTTTAGCACAGATATGCAGTATTTT. The full variable domain, in which reference TRBV9 and TRBJ2-3 provide the parts outside the CDR3, is DSGVTQTPKHLITATGQRVTLRCSPRSGDLSVYWYQQSLDQGLQFLIQYYNGEERAKGNILERFSAQQFPDLHSELNLSSLELGDSALYFCASSAYDSFSTDMQYFGPGTRLTVL.

In regard to this clonotype: A read error may account for a junction end that differs from germline. The chain couples TRBV5-1 to TRBJ1-2, with TRBD1 matching 10 bases. The CDR3 is made up of 15 amino acids. The germline V gene encodes CDR1 SGHRS and CDR2 YFSETQ. The CDR3 reads CVSSLPGDRGDGYTF. In DNA, the CDR3 is TGCGTCAGCAGCTTGCCGGGGGACAGGGGTGATGGCTACACCTTC.

The chain links TRBV6-4 to TRBJ1-1; no clear D. V lost 5 bases, J lost 3 bases, and 16 bases lay in between. Germline V gene sequence: CDR1 MRHNA, CDR2 SNTAGT. The CDR3 has 15 amino acids. The CDR3 protein is CASSSSPWDDTEAFF. The CDR3, as DNA: TGTGCCAGCAGTTCGTCACCGTGGGATGACACTGAAGCTTTCTTT.

Of note for this clonotype: A read error may account for a junction end that differs from germline. The V gene is TRBV10-3, the J gene TRBJ2-7, with 10 bases lining up with TRBD2. The CDR3 loop spans 14 amino acids. CDR1 and CDR2 (germline): ENHRY, SYGVKD. CDR3 in DNA: TGTGACATCAGGGAGCGGGAGGGCCTCTACGAGCAGTACTTT. Its protein product is CDIREREGLYEQYF.

Comment on this clonotype: At one end the junction does not follow the germline gene, possibly because of a read error. V usage is TRBV6-1 and J usage is TRBJ1-3, with D unclear. The CDR3 loop spans 18 amino acids. The germline CDR1 and CDR2 sequences are MNHNS and SASEGT. The CDR3 reads CASSEEVWQAAYGNIIYF. CDR3 nucleotide sequence: TGTGCCAGCAGTGAAGAGGTTTGGCAAGCCGCCTATGGAAACATCATATATTTT.

This clonotype was found a few times. The CDR3 here is CSARETSGDEQFF. As DNA, the CDR3 is TGCAGTGCTAGGGAGACTAGCGGCGATGAGCAGTTCTTC. J is TRBJ2-1 and V is TRBV20-1, with TRBD2 matching 9 bases. There are 13 residues in the CDR3. Germline V CDR1 and CDR2: DFQATT, SNEGSKA (reference sequence). J was trimmed by 8 bases and V by 3 bases; bases with no gene match: 5.

As regards this clonotype: The CDR3 carries no conserved terminal phenylalanine or tryptophan, so it likely arises from a read error. The V gene is TRBV5-4, the J gene TRBJ1-4; 8 bases match TRBD1. The length of the CDR3 is 19 residues. Germline-derived CDR1 and CDR2 are SGHNT and YYREEE (reference sequence). Trimming removed 0 bases from V and 8 bases from J; junction bases left unmatched: 18. The CDR3 nucleotides are TGTGCCAGCAGCTTGGCGCCAATGATCGGTAAGACAGGGGTGGAAAAACTGTTTCTT. Residues: CASSLAPMIGKTGVEKLFL.